The clone carrying this T cell receptor (beta chain) was seen more than once but under ten times. The target antigen is unknown. The sample belongs to a study of T-cell memory formation after mild COVID-19. Study context: TCR clustering was largely donor specific. Study-level points and caveats: There was no confirmation that second-wave clones peaking on day 37 were SARS-CoV-2 specific. Contracting CD4+ clones sat mainly in CM and EM; CD8+ in EMRA. The study found balanced CD4/CD8 in clones contracting day 15 to 85 and a CD4+ lean in later expanders.

TCRdb used MiXCR to reprocess the 5' RACE reads, holding one entry per CDR3 protein. The profile covers around 430,000 distinct CDR3 sequences, with about 15% appearing a single time and roughly a fifth taken by the ten largest. Trimming shortened V by 3 bases and J by 9 bases, and 12 bases separated the two germline ends. Germline loops: CDR1 MGHRA, CDR2 YSYEKL. This CDR3 region has 13 residues. This TCR derives from a man aged 18 to 29 who had mild COVID-19 (a few samples of this study predate the infection). Cell type and time point are not known. This chain links TRBV4-1 with TRBJ2-1; no clear D. Material for sequencing was PBMCs or a T cell subset sorted from them (not recorded which). This CDR3 is CASSQMHEPEQFF. The CDR3 nucleotides read TGCGCCAGCAGCCAGATGCATGAGCCTGAGCAGTTCTTC.